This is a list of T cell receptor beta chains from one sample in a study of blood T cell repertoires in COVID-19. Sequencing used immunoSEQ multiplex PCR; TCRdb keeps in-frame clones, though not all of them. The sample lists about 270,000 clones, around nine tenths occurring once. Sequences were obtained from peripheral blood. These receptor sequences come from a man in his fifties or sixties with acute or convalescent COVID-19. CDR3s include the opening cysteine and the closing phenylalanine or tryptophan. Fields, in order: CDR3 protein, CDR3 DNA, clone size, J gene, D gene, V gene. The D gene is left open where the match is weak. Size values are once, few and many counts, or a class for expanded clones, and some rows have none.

CASSHPGADTQYF,TGCGCCAGCAGCCACCCGGGAGCAGATACGCAGTATTTT,few,TRBJ2-3,NA,TRBV4-1
CASSYGLTNTGELFF,TGTGCCAGCAGTTACGGACTTACGAACACCGGGGAGCTGTTTTTT,NA,TRBJ2-2,NA,TRBV6-5
CASSLGQIYEQYF,TGTGCCAGCAGCCTGGGACAGATCTACGAGCAGTACTTC,NA,TRBJ2-7,TRBD1,TRBV11-2
CASSLMRTGELFF,TGTGCCAGCAGTCTAATGAGAACCGGGGAGCTGTTTTTT,few,TRBJ2-2,NA,TRBV6-5
CASSPGQPEYGYTF,TGTGCCAGCTCACCTGGACAGCCCGAATATGGCTACACCTTC,NA,TRBJ1-2,NA,TRBV18
CAGDTGARANTEAFF,TGCGCCGGAGATACAGGGGCGAGGGCGAACACTGAAGCTTTCTTT,few,TRBJ1-1,TRBD1,TRBV10-1
CAIGPGQGYEQYF,TGTGCCATCGGACCGGGACAGGGCTACGAGCAGTACTTC,once,TRBJ2-7,TRBD1,TRBV10-3
CASRVQGAGNTIYF,TGTGCCAGCAGAGTACAGGGGGCCGGAAACACCATATATTTT,NA,TRBJ1-3,TRBD1,TRBV7-9
CASSLPGAGDSDTQYF,TGCGCCAGCAGCCTCCCAGGGGCGGGGGATAGTGATACGCAGTATTTT,NA,TRBJ2-3,NA,TRBV5-1
CASSQQGSHSPLHF,TGTGCCAGCAGTCAACAGGGATCGCATTCACCCCTCCACTTT,NA,TRBJ1-6,NA,TRBV6-5
CASSFSGVGDEQFF,TGTGCCAGCAGCTTTAGCGGGGTGGGGGATGAGCAGTTCTTC,NA,TRBJ2-1,TRBD2,TRBV7-9
CASSLYRGPRDTGELFF,TGTGCCAGCAGCTTGTACAGGGGGCCTAGGGACACCGGGGAGCTGTTTTTT,NA,TRBJ2-2,TRBD1,TRBV5-6
CASSPPGRDSYEQYF,TGTGCCAGCTCACCCCCCGGCCGGGACAGCTACGAGCAGTACTTC,NA,TRBJ2-7,TRBD1,TRBV18
CASSPLRDWTYEQYF,TGTGCCAGCAGTCCTTTACGGGACTGGACATACGAGCAGTACTTC,NA,TRBJ2-7,NA,TRBV6-5
CASAYWEAGGYTF,TGTGCCAGCGCCTATTGGGAGGCGGGTGGCTACACCTTC,NA,TRBJ1-2,NA,TRBV5-8
CASSKAGGDTDTQYF,TGCGCCAGCAGTAAAGCGGGGGGAGACACAGATACGCAGTATTTT,NA,TRBJ2-3,TRBD2,TRBV10-1
CASSPGTSAHSYNEQFF,TGTGCCAGCAGTCCGGGGACTAGCGCACACTCCTACAATGAGCAGTTCTTC,NA,TRBJ2-1,TRBD2,TRBV6-6
CASSLRTGGDDGYTF,TGTGCCAGCTCCCTCCGGACAGGGGGAGACGATGGCTACACCTTC,NA,TRBJ1-2,TRBD1,TRBV18
CASSGQGSYEQYF,TGTGCCAGTTCTGGGCAAGGGAGCTACGAGCAGTACTTC,NA,TRBJ2-7,NA,TRBV19
CASSLGTGGGGYTF,TGTGCCAGCAGCTTAGGAACAGGGGGAGGCGGCTACACCTTC,NA,TRBJ1-2,TRBD1,TRBV7-2
CASSQFSGTSEAFF,TGTGCCAGCAGCCAATTCTCCGGGACAAGTGAAGCTTTCTTT,NA,TRBJ1-1,NA,TRBV3-1/TRBV3-2
CARLGTGNTEAFF,TGTGCCCGCCTCGGGACAGGGAACACTGAAGCTTTCTTT,NA,TRBJ1-1,TRBD1,TRBV2
CASSTGQGSEKLFF,TGCGCCAGCAGCACCGGACAGGGAAGTGAAAAACTGTTTTTT,NA,TRBJ1-4,TRBD1,TRBV5-1
CASSQDLDITDTQYF,TGTGCCAGCAGCCAAGATTTGGACATTACAGATACGCAGTATTTT,NA,TRBJ2-3,NA,TRBV14
CASSPTTGYEKLFF,TGTGCCAGCTCACCGACGACAGGTTATGAAAAACTGTTTTTT,once,TRBJ1-4,NA,TRBV18
CASELRGSSYGYTF,TGTGCCAGCGAGTTGAGGGGGAGTTCCTATGGCTACACCTTC,NA,TRBJ1-2,NA,TRBV6-6
CASSNGDRGRPFKPYGYTF,TGTGCCAGTAGTAACGGGGACAGGGGTCGCCCTTTCAAACCATACGGCTACACCTTC,NA,TRBJ1-2,TRBD1,TRBV19
CASSQNSYEQYF,TGTGCCAGCAGTCAAAACTCCTACGAGCAGTACTTC,NA,TRBJ2-7,NA,TRBV5-4
CASSATGQGAYEQYF,TGTGCCAGCAGTGCTACGGGACAGGGAGCCTACGAGCAGTACTTC,once,TRBJ2-7,TRBD1,TRBV2
CASSLWPENTKNYEQYF,TGTGCCAGCAGTTTATGGCCGGAGAATACGAAAAACTACGAGCAGTACTTC,few,TRBJ2-7,NA,TRBV28
CAWSPRTGTSNQPQHF,TGTGCCTGGAGTCCTAGGACAGGGACTAGCAATCAGCCCCAGCATTTT,NA,TRBJ1-5,TRBD1,TRBV30
CASSQVGVGTEAFF,TGTGCCAGCAGCCAAGTCGGAGTAGGCACTGAAGCTTTCTTT,NA,TRBJ1-1,NA,TRBV14
CASSSTLADPYEQYF,TGTGCCAGCAGTTCTACCTTAGCGGATCCTTACGAGCAGTACTTC,NA,TRBJ2-7,NA,TRBV6-5
CASSPFGQEPYGYTF,TGTGCCAGCAGCCCTTTTGGACAGGAGCCCTATGGCTACACCTTC,NA,TRBJ1-2,TRBD1,TRBV6-4
CASGLGQGGTDTQYF,TGTGCTAGTGGTTTGGGCCAGGGGGGCACAGATACGCAGTATTTT,NA,TRBJ2-3,TRBD1,TRBV12-5
CASTPQGVSYEQYF,TGTGCCAGCACCCCCCAGGGTGTCTCCTACGAGCAGTACTTC,few,TRBJ2-7,NA,TRBV3-1/TRBV3-2
CAWTVARGRIINSPLHF,TGTGCCTGGACCGTTGCAAGAGGCCGAATTATCAATTCACCCCTCCACTTT,once,TRBJ1-6,NA,TRBV30
CASSPRTGGNDQFF,TGCGCCAGCAGCCCCCGGACAGGGGGCAATGATCAGTTCTTC,once,TRBJ2-1,TRBD1,TRBV5-1
CASSSQAFPNTEAFF,TGCGCCAGCAGCTCCCAGGCCTTCCCGAACACTGAAGCTTTCTTT,once,TRBJ1-1,NA,TRBV5-1
CASSMGTGGITNYGYTF,TGTGCCAGTAGTATGGGGACAGGGGGCATTACTAACTATGGCTACACCTTC,NA,TRBJ1-2,TRBD1,TRBV19